Sequencing of this TCR beta chain was carried out in a study of T-cell reconstitution after alpha-beta-depleted transplantation in children. V shed 1 base, J shed 2 bases, and the junction held 3 bases outside the gene matches. Per germline, CDR1 MNHEY and CDR2 SVGEGT. The CDR3 contains 16 residues. This clonotype was detected many times. Preparing the TCRbeta library involved the use of unique molecular identifiers. TCRdb analysed the PCR reads with MiXCR anew, one entry per CDR3 protein. The sample shows hundreds of thousands of distinct CDR3 sequences, around 11% of them seen only once. This TCR came from a human donor who donated a stem cell graft to a child with acute lymphoblastic leukemia. Sequenced material: PBMCs from the stem cell graft donor, taken from the stem cell graft. The chain is built from TRBV6-2 or TRBV6-3 and TRBJ2-1, with TRBD1 matching 9 bases. CDR3 protein: CASSYYRGLTYNEQFF. The DNA of the CDR3 is TGTGCCAGCAGTTACTACAGGGGGCTTACCTACAATGAGCAGTTCTTC.